This TCR beta chain was found in a study of a mutant IDH1 vaccine in newly diagnosed glioma. Study-level information: With temozolomide cycles, or 4-6 weeks after radiotherapy alone, vaccination was started. Receipt of radiotherapy, temozolomide, or both preceded the study, and most received both. The study's findings and limits: Pseudoprogression seemed unrelated to changes in top peripheral T cell clonotypes.

Time point specified: week 47, end of study. One vaccine dose held 300 ug of mutant IDH1 20-mer peptide and came with topical imiquimod. The assay was immunoSEQ multiplex PCR, and TCRdb's table has in-frame clones only and misses some. The sample holds about 34,000 clones, 90% seen once. About this clone: Its antigen remains unidentified.

V was shortened by 4 bases and J by 3 bases, with 16 bases between the two germline ends. The CDR3 spans 15 residues. CDR1 is MNHNS, CDR2 SASEGT, per germline. This chain uses TRBV6-1 with TRBJ2-7; maybe TRBD1 (6 bases). The sequences come from PBMCs, collected from a glioma patient whose treatment included an IDH1 peptide vaccine. This TCR was sampled from a woman between 40 and 50 years old with glioma. The CDR3 DNA reads TGTGCCAGCAGTGTGGGGGCGACGTACCTCTACGAGCAGTACTTC. Its protein product is CASSVGATYLYEQYF.